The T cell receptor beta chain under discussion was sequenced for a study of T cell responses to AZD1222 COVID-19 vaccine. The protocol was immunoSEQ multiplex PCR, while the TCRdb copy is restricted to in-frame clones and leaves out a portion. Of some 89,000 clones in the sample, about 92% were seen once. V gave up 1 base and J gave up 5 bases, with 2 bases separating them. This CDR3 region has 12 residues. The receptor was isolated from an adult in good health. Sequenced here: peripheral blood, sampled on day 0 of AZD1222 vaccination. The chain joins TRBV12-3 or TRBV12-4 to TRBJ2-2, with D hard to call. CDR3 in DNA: TGTGCCAGCAGTTTAGTAACCGGGGAGCTGTTTTTT. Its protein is CASSLVTGELFF.